The rows below give T cell receptor beta chains drawn from one sample of a study of tumour-infiltrating T cells in Burkitt lymphoma. Repertoires were generated with immunoSEQ multiplex PCR, while TCRdb's copy carries only in-frame clones and drops some. This table has more than 40,000 clones, approximately 31% appearing once. Sample: tumor tissue. Receptors originate from a human donor with Burkitt lymphoma. Each CDR3 is given with its conserved first and last residue. D genes are given only for firm matches. A clone size is listed for some rows: how often the clone was seen (once, few, many), or a class if it is expanded.

NA TRBJ1-3 TRBV30 NA CAWSGSGNTIYF TGTGCCTGGAGTGGTTCTGGAAACACCATATATTTT
NA TRBJ1-1 TRBV7-8 TRBD1 CASSVGQAHTEAFF TGTGCCAGCAGCGTAGGACAGGCCCACACTGAAGCTTTCTTT
NA TRBJ2-1 TRBV20-1 NA CSAIGVDEQFF TGCAGTGCTATAGGGGTGGATGAGCAGTTCTTC
NA TRBJ2-7 TRBV13 TRBD2 CASSPAGGWGFKSYEQYF TGTGCCAGCAGCCCAGCGGGGGGCTGGGGGTTCAAATCCTACGAGCAGTACTTC
NA TRBJ2-5 TRBV28 TRBD2 CACGGPETQYF TGTGCCTGCGGGGGACCAGAGACCCAGTACTTC
NA TRBJ2-5 TRBV4-1 NA CASSPRDQETQYF TGCGCCAGCAGCCCCCGTGACCAAGAGACCCAGTACTTC
few TRBJ2-5 TRBV7-8 NA CASSPRTGEETQYF TGTGCCAGCAGCCCACGGACCGGAGAGGAGACCCAGTACTTC
NA TRBJ2-7 TRBV10-3 NA CAISEGQTYEQYF TGTGCCATCAGTGAAGGACAGACCTACGAGCAGTACTTC
few TRBJ1-5 TRBV4-1 TRBD1 CASSPDPGQARYQPQHF TGCGCCAGCAGCCCCGATCCGGGACAGGCAAGATATCAGCCCCAGCATTTT
NA TRBJ2-3 TRBV7-2 NA CASSLDSGPLTDTQYF TGTGCCAGCAGCTTAGACAGCGGCCCGCTCACAGATACGCAGTATTTT
NA TRBJ1-5 TRBV6-4 TRBD1 CASTDFTGVFGLNQPQHF TGTGCCAGCACAGACTTCACAGGGGTTTTCGGTTTGAATCAGCCCCAGCATTTT
few TRBJ1-1 TRBV4-3 TRBD1 CASSQDPQGALTEAFF TGCGCCAGCAGCCAGGACCCCCAGGGGGCTCTCACTGAAGCTTTCTTT
few TRBJ1-1 TRBV20-1 NA CSAGGRGEAFF TGCAGTGCGGGCGGGAGGGGTGAAGCTTTCTTT
NA TRBJ1-1 TRBV19 NA CASSIPGLSTEAFF TGTGCCAGTAGTATCCCCGGCCTGAGCACTGAAGCTTTCTTT
NA TRBJ1-1 TRBV7-3 TRBD1 CASSLQTGVNTEAFF TGTGCCAGCAGCCTTCAAACAGGGGTGAACACTGAAGCTTTCTTT
NA TRBJ1-1 TRBV7-2 NA CASSYPPQTEAFF TGTGCCAGCAGCTATCCCCCCCAGACCGAAGCTTTCTTT
few TRBJ1-2 TRBV29-1 TRBD1 CSVIGRTGTYGYTF TGCAGCGTTATTGGGAGGACAGGGACCTATGGCTACACCTTC
NA TRBJ1-6 TRBV5-7 NA CASSLAGGRRNSPLHF TGTGCCAGCAGCTTGGCCGGGGGGCGACGGAATTCACCCCTCCACTTT
NA TRBJ1-6 TRBV6-6 TRBD1 CASRLGQGTDSPLHF TGTGCCAGCAGATTGGGACAGGGGACAGATTCACCCCTCCACTTT
few TRBJ2-3 TRBV19 NA CASGRGAQYF TGTGCCAGTGGTAGAGGGGCGCAGTATTTT
few TRBJ1-1 TRBV9 NA CASSAGGVRGTEAFF TGTGCCAGCAGCGCGGGCGGTGTGCGAGGGACTGAAGCTTTCTTT
once TRBJ1-3 TRBV7-4 TRBD1 CASSAPGTATGNTIYF TGTGCCAGCAGCGCCCCTGGGACAGCCACTGGAAACACCATATATTTT
few TRBJ2-5 TRBV5-1 NA CASSLGQARQETQYF TGCGCCAGCAGCTTGGGACAGGCGCGTCAAGAGACCCAGTACTTC
NA TRBJ1-1 TRBV7-2 NA CASSLAQNTEAFF TGTGCCAGCAGCTTAGCGCAGAACACTGAAGCTTTCTTT
NA TRBJ2-2 TRBV10-3 TRBD2 CAISDLRTSGGANTGELFF TGTGCCATCAGTGATTTACGGACTAGCGGGGGAGCGAACACCGGGGAGCTGTTTTTT
NA TRBJ2-5 TRBV28 NA CASSSPARGYETQYF TGTGCCAGCAGTAGTCCGGCGAGGGGCTATGAGACCCAGTACTTC
NA TRBJ2-5 TRBV19 NA CASSIIGGAQYF TGTGCCAGTAGTATTATAGGCGGGGCCCAGTACTTC
NA TRBJ1-1 TRBV11-2 NA CASSFGGRNTEAFF TGTGCCAGCAGCTTTGGGGGACGGAACACTGAAGCTTTCTTT
few TRBJ2-7 TRBV10-3 TRBD2 CAISEGVAGTYEQYF TGTGCCATCAGTGAGGGGGTAGCGGGGACCTACGAGCAGTACTTC
NA TRBJ2-3 TRBV4-1 TRBD2 CASSRGGSGTTDTQYF TGCGCCAGCAGCCGAGGTGGTAGCGGGACAACAGATACGCAGTATTTT
few TRBJ1-5 TRBV29-1 NA CSVRQSLNQPQHF TGCAGCGTCCGCCAGAGCCTCAATCAGCCCCAGCATTTT
NA TRBJ2-5 TRBV20-1 NA CSARRGETQYF TGCAGTGCTAGAAGGGGGGAGACCCAGTACTTC